This TCR beta chain was observed in a study of CD8+ T cells in alopecia areata. Study-level background: Scoring of treated patients' severity used the percentage of affected scalp area.

RNA was isolated and reverse transcribed to cDNA, the sequencing template. Only in-frame clones appear in the TCRdb table, and some are missing; sequencing was by immunoSEQ multiplex PCR. This sample has 150,000 to 200,000 clones; around half occur once, and the top ten carry about 10%. Treatment indicated: oral pan-JAK inhibitor, 5-10 mg twice daily. The specimen was CD8+ T cells sorted from blood, collected at week 24, from a patient treated with tofacitinib. This receptor was taken from a human donor with alopecia areata.

CDR3 in amino acids: CASSLLRAEGVTDTQYF. CDR3 coding DNA: TGTGCCAGCAGCCTCCTCCGGGCCGAGGGGGTAACAGATACGCAGTATTTT. The gene calls are TRBV13 and TRBJ2-3, with a weak D call TRBD1 (6 bases). The CDR3 has 17 amino acids. The germline V and J ends were trimmed by 5 bases and 3 bases, with 21 bases remaining between them. Germline loops: CDR1 PRHDT, CDR2 FYEKMQ (reference sequence).